This T cell receptor beta chain emerged from a study of blood T cell repertoires in COVID-19. Overall study context: The samples span acute and convalescent COVID-19 from the United States, Italy and Spain.

Per the original data handling: Nucleated cell number was recorded as an estimate derived from reference gene primer amplification. Assay used: immunoSEQ multiplex PCR; TCRdb lists only in-frame clones, some missing. Clone size and V and J calls were adopted from that table, with D and trimming inferred from the DNA. The table records about 130,000 clones, approximately 82% of them present only once. Trimming removed 4 bases from V and 2 bases from J; junction bases left unmatched: 8. The CDR3 has 16 amino acids. The germline V gene has CDR1 SGHNT and CDR2 YYREEE (reference sequence). The source of this sequence is a man aged 35 to 55 with active or convalescent COVID-19. Sequenced material: peripheral blood. The gene calls are TRBV5-4 and TRBJ2-2; 7 positions match TRBD2. Written as DNA, the CDR3 is TGTGCCAGCAGCACTAGCGCATTAATTAACACCGGGGAGCTGTTTTTT. It codes for CASSTSALINTGELFF.